This TCR beta chain was identified in a study of T cell responses to AZD1222 COVID-19 vaccine. In regard to this clone: Its target is unknown.

CDR1 is SNHLY and CDR2 is FYNNEI in the germline V gene. Trimming pared 4 bases from V and 0 bases from J, leaving 12 bases between. The CDR3 is 15 residues long. Study-wide findings and caveats: After the peak T cell response, and only then, were repertoires sampled. Spike-spanning, vaccine-associated CD4 TCRs were dominant at 160-218 and 743-854.

Assay used: immunoSEQ multiplex PCR; TCRdb lists only in-frame clones, some missing. The repertoire includes roughly 190,000 clones, roughly 92% of them detected once, and about 1.2% sits in the top ten. The specimen was peripheral blood, collected on day 0 of AZD1222 vaccination. The sequence came from an adult in good health. The chain employs TRBV2 and TRBJ1-1; D perhaps matches TRBD1 (6 bases). This chain's CDR3 is CASSVEGGLNTEAFF. The CDR3 bases are TGTGCCAGCAGTGTTGAGGGGGGCTTGAACACTGAAGCTTTCTTT.